This T cell receptor beta chain was found in a study of blood T cell repertoires in COVID-19. Study at large: COVID-19 samples from acute and convalescent phases originated in the United States, Italy and Spain. The cDNA or gDNA used as material had been derived from T cells, B-cell-depleted T cells, or PBMCs.

Profiling relied on immunoSEQ multiplex PCR, and the TCRdb table lists in-frame clones only, not all of them. The sample includes about 270,000 clones, under 90% of them seen just once. The ends lost 7 bases at V and 3 bases at J; junction bases unmatched: 8. The CDR3 length is 14 residues. Germline V gene data show CDR1 as MDHEN and CDR2 as SYDVKM. Sequenced sample: peripheral blood. The V and J genes are TRBV28 and TRBJ2-7; 8 bases are a match to TRBD1. This TCR came from a woman aged 18-30 years with acute or convalescent COVID-19. CDR3: CASKRGQGHYEQYF. DNA for the CDR3: TGTGCCAGCAAGAGAGGACAGGGACACTACGAGCAGTACTTC.